A single TCR beta chain is shown here with its context. The antigen remains undetermined. The sample belongs to a study of tumor-infiltrating lymphocytes in primary liver carcinoma. General study results and limits: Tumor-adjacent and tumor-blood pairs shared a smaller degree of overlap than tumor region pairs.

cDNA specific to TCR beta was made from approximately 500 ng of total RNA, with a constant-region primer employed for priming. Slightly modified ARM-PCR served as the procedure for the TCR beta libraries. These libraries came from three rounds of nested multiplex PCR. TCRdb independently ran MiXCR on the multiplex PCR reads; one entry per CDR3 protein. In the table there are some 180,000 distinct CDR3 sequences, approximately 80% of which are singletons. Taking about 17-33 mg of unsorted bulk tissue, the authors co-extracted RNA and DNA. Source material: tumor tissue from primary liver carcinoma. The receptor was isolated from a man between 35 and 55 years old with primary liver carcinoma and hepatitis B virus infection.

CDR3 DNA: TGTGCCAGCAGCCATGTTAATTTTCCCGGCATTGAGCAGTTCTTC. This gives the protein CASSHVNFPGIEQFF. The chain recombines TRBV4-2 with TRBJ2-1, with unresolved D. Trimming cost V 3 bases and J 9 bases, with 18 bases left between them. CDR1 and CDR2 from the germline V gene are LGHNA and YNFKEQ. The CDR3 extends over 15 amino acids.